The source of this TCR beta chain is a study of shared clonotypes between healthy human individuals. About the study: The study drew on a couple of women and a few men aged 18 to 49 as donors.

Negatively enriched CD4+ T cells were divided by CD45RA into naive and memory. This clone was seen a single time. The antigen is unknown. DNA at around 200 ng, 25,000 to 35,000 T cell genomes, went into sorted-subset replicate PCRs. This table comes from immunoSEQ multiplex PCR, and its TCRdb copy is limited to in-frame clones, with some not included. This table has some 550,000 clones, more than 95% appearing once. CDR3 length: 11 amino acids. Trimming left V 0 bases short and J 12 bases short, with 12 bases between. Germline CDR1 and CDR2: DFQATT and SNEGSKA (reference sequence). Study-level results: Relative to clonotypes present in all four donors, those not shared had lower generation probabilities.

Sequenced material: naive CD4+ T cells sorted from blood. Specified subset: CD45RA+ positively selected. This TCR was sampled from a woman in her twenties or thirties in good health. The chain employs TRBV20-1 and TRBJ2-7; a weak D match, TRBD2 (6 bases). The CDR3 loop reads CSAREGTEGYF. CDR3 bases: TGCAGTGCTAGAGAAGGGACGGAGGGGTACTTC.